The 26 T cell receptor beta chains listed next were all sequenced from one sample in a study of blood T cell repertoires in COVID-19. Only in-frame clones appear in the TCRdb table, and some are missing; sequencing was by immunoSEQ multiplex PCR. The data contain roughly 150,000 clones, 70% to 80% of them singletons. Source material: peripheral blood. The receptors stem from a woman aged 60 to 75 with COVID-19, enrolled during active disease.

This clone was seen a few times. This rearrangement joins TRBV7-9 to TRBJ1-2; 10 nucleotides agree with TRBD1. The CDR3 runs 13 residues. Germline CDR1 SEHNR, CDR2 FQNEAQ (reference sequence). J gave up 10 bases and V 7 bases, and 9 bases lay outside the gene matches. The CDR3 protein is CASTGQGFVDYTF. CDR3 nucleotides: TGTGCCAGCACGGGACAGGGGTTCGTCGACTACACCTTC.

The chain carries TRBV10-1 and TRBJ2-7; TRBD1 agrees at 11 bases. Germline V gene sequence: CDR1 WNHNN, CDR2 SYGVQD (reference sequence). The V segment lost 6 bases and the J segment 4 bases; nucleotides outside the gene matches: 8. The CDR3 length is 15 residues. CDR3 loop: CASRPPGQGVYEQYV. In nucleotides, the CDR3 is TGCGCCAGCAGACCTCCGGGACAGGGGGTTTACGAGCAGTACGTC.

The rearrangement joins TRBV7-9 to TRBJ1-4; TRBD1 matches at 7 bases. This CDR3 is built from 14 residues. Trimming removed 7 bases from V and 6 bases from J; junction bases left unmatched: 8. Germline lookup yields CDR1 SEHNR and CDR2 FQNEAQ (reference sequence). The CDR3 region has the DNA TGTGCCAGCACCGAGACAGGGCGCGATGAAAAACTGTTTTTT. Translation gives CASTETGRDEKLFF. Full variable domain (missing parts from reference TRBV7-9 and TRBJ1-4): DTGVSQNPRHKITKRGQNVTFRCDPISEHNRLYWYRQTLGQGPEFLTYFQNEAQLEKSRLLSDRFSAERPKGSFSTLEIQRTEQGDSAMYLCASTETGRDEKLFFGSGTQLSVL.

This CDR3 reads CASSLNGAYEQYF. CDR3 in DNA: TGTGCCAGCAGCTTAAACGGAGCCTACGAGCAGTACTTC. V and J are TRBV7-2 and TRBJ2-7; D call uncertain. V was shortened by 2 bases and J by 2 bases, with 7 bases between the two germline ends. Germline values: CDR1 SGHTA, CDR2 FQGNSA. The CDR3 extends over 13 amino acids.

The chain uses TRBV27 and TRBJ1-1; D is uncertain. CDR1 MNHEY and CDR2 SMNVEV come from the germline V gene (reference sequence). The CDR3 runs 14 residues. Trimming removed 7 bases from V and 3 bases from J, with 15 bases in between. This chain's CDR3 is CASKRSPMDTEAFF. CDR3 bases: TGTGCCAGCAAGCGGTCGCCGATGGACACTGAAGCTTTCTTT.

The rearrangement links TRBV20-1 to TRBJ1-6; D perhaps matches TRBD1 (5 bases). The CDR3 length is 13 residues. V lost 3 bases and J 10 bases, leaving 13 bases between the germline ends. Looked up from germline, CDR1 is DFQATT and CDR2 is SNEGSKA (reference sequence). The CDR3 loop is CSASFSRGSPLHF. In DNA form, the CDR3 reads TGCAGTGCTAGTTTCAGCCGGGGGTCACCCCTCCACTTT.

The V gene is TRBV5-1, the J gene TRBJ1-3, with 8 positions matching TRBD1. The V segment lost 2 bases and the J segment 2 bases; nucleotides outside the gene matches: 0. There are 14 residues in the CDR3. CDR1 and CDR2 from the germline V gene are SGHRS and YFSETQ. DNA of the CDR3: TGCGCCAGCAGCTTCAGGGGGCCTGGAAACACCATATATTTT. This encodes CASSFRGPGNTIYF.

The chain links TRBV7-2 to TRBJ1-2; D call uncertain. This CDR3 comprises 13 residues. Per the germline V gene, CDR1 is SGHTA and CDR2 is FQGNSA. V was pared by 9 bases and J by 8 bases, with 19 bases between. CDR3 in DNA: TGTGCCAGTTCGGCCTGGACCGCGGGAGGCTACACCTTC. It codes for CASSAWTAGGYTF.

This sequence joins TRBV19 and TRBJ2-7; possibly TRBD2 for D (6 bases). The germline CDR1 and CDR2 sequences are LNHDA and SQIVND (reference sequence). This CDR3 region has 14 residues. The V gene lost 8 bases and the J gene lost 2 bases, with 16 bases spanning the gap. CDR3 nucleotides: TGTGCCAGTTGGTCCTCCGGGGGTCCCTACGAGCAGTACGTC. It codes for CASWSSGGPYEQYV.

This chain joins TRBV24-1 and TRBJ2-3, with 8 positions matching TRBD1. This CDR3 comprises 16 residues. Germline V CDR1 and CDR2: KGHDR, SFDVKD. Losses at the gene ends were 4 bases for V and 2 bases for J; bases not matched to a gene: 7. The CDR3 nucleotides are TGTGCCACCAGTGAGGCGAGGACAGGGAACACAGATACGCAGTATTTT. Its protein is CATSEARTGNTDTQYF.

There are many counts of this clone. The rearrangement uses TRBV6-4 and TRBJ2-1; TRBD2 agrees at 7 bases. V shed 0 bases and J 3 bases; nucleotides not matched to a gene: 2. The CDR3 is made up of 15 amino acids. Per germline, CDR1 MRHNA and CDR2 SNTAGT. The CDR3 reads CASSDSAGDYNEQFF. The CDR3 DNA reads TGTGCCAGCAGTGACTCTGCGGGAGACTACAATGAGCAGTTCTTC.

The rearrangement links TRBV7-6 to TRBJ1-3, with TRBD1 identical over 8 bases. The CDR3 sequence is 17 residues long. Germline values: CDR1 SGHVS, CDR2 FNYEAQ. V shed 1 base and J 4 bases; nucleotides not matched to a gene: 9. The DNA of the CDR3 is TGTGCCAGCAGCTTAGGACATCAGGGGGCGCGGGGAAACACCATATATTTT. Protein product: CASSLGHQGARGNTIYF. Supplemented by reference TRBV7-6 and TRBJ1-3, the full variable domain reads GAGVSQSPRYKVTKRGQDVALRCDPISGHVSLYWYRQALGQGPEFLTYFNYEAQQDKSGLPNDRFSAERPEGSISTLTIQRTEQRDSAMYRCASSLGHQGARGNTIYFGEGSWLTVV.

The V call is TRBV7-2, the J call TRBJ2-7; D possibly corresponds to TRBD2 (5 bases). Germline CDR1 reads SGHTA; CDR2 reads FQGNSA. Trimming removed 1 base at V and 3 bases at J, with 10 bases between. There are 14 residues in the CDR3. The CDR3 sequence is CASSLGGSYYEQYV. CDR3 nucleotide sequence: TGTGCCAGCAGCTTAGGAGGGTCATACTACGAGCAGTACGTC.

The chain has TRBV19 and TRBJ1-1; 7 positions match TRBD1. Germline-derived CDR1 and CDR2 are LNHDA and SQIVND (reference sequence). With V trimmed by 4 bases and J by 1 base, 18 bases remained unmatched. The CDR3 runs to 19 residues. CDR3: CASSNTLPEHRGSNTEAFF. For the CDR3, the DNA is TGTGCCAGTAGTAACACGCTCCCGGAGCACAGGGGATCGAACACTGAAGCTTTCTTT.

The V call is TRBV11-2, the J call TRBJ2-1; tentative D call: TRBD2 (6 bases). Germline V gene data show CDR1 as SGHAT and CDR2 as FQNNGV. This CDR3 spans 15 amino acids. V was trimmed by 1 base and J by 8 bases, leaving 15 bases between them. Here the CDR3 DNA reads TGTGCCAGCAGCTTAGGTCGGCGGGACGAGGATGAGCAGTTCTTC. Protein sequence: CASSLGRRDEDEQFF.

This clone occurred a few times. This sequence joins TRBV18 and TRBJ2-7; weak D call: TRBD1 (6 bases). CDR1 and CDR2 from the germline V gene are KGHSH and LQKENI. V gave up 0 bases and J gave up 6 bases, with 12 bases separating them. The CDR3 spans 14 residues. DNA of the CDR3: TGTGCCAGCTCACCACCCAACAGGGTTGGCGAGCAGTACTTC. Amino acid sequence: CASSPPNRVGEQYF.

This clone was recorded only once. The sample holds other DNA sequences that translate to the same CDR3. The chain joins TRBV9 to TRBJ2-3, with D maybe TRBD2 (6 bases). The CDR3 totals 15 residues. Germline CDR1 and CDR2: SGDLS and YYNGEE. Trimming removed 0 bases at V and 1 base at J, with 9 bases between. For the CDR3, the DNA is TGTGCCAGCAGCGTAGGGGCGGGACGCACAGATACGCAGTATTTT. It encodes CASSVGAGRTDTQYF. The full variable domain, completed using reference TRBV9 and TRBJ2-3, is DSGVTQTPKHLITATGQRVTLRCSPRSGDLSVYWYQQSLDQGLQFLIQYYNGEERAKGNILERFSAQQFPDLHSELNLSSLELGDSALYFCASSVGAGRTDTQYFGPGTRLTVL.

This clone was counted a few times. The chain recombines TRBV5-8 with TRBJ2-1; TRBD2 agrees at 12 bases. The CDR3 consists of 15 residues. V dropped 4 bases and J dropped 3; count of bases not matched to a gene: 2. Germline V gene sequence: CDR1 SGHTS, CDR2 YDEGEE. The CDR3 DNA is TGTGCCAGCAGCCAGGGACTAGCGGGCTACAATGAGCAGTTCTTC. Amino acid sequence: CASSQGLAGYNEQFF. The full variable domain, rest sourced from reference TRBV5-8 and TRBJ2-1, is EAGVTQSPTHLIKTRGQQATLRCSPISGHTSVYWYQQALGLGLQFLLWYDEGEERNRGNFPPRFSGRQFPNYSSELNVNALELEDSALYLCASSQGLAGYNEQFFGPGTRLTVL.

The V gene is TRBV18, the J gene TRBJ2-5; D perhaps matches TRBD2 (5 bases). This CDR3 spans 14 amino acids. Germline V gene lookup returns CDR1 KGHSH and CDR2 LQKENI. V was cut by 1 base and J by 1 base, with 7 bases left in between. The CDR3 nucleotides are TGTGCCAGCTCACCACGGAGGAGCCAAGAGACCCAGTACTTC. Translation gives CASSPRRSQETQYF.

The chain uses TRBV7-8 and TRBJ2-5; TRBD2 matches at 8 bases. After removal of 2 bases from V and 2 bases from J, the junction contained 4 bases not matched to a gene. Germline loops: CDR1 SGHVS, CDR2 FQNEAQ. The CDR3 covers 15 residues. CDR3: CASSLIAGLQETQYF. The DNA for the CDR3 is TGTGCCAGCAGCTTAATAGCGGGACTTCAAGAGACCCAGTACTTC.

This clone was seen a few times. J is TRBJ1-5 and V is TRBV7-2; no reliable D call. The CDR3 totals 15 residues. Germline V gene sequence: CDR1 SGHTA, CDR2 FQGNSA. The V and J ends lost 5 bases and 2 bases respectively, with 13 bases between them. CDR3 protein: CASSPSWQGNQPQHF. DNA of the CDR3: TGTGCCAGCAGCCCGAGTTGGCAGGGCAATCAGCCCCAGCATTTT.

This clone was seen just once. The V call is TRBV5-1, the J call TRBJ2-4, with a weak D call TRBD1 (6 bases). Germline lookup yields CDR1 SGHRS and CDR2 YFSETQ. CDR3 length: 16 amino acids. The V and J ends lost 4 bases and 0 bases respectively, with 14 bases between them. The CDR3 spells CASSPGTFLAKNIQYF. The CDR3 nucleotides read TGCGCCAGCAGCCCCGGGACATTTCTAGCCAAAAACATTCAGTACTTC.

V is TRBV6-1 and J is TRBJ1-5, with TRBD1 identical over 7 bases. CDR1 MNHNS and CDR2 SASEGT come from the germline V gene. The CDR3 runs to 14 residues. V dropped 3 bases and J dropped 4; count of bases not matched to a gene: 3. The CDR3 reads CASSDSTGNQPQHF. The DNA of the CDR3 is TGTGCCAGCAGTGATTCGACAGGGAATCAGCCCCAGCATTTT.

The CDR3 loop is CASSPDSYSNQPQHF. CDR3 nucleotide sequence: TGCGCCAGCAGCCCGGACAGCTATAGCAATCAGCCCCAGCATTTT. The chain uses TRBV5-1 and TRBJ1-5, with D possibly TRBD1 on 6 matching bases. The CDR3 is 15 residues long. Germline-derived CDR1 and CDR2 are SGHRS and YFSETQ. Trimming pared 4 bases from V and 0 bases from J, leaving 11 bases between.

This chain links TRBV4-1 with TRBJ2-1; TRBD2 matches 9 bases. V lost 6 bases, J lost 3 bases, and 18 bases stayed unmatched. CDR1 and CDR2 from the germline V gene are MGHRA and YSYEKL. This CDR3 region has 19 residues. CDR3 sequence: CASRALAGSSLQFYNEQFF. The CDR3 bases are TGCGCCAGCAGAGCCCTAGCGGGATCGAGCCTACAATTCTACAATGAGCAGTTCTTC.

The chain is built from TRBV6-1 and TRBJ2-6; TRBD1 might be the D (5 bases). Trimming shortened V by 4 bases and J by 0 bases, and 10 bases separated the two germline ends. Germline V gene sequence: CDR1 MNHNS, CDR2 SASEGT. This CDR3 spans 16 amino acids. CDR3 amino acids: CASSGPQGSGANVLTF. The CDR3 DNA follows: TGTGCCAGCAGTGGGCCTCAGGGCTCTGGGGCCAACGTCCTGACTTTC.